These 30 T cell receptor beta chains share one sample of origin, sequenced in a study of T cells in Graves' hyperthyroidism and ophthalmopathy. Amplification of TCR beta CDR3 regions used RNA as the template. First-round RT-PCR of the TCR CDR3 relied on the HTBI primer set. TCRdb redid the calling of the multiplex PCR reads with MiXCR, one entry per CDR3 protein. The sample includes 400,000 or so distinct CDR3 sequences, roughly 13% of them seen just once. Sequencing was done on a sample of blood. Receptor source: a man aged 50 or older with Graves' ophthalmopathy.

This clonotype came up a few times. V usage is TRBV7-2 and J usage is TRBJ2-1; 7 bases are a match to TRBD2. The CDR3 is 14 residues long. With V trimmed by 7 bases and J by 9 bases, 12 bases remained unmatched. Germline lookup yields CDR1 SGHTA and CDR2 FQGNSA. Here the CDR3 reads CASTRGTTLGEQFF. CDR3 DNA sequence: TGTGCCAGCACCCGAGGGACTACTCTAGGTGAGCAGTTCTTC.

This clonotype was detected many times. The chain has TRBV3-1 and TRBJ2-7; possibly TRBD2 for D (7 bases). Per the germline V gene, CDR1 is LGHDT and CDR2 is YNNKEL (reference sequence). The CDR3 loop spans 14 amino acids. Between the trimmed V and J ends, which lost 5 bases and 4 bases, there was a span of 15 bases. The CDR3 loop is CASSGSGGPYEQYF. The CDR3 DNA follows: TGTGCCAGCAGCGGTTCGGGGGGCCCGTACGAGCAGTACTTC.

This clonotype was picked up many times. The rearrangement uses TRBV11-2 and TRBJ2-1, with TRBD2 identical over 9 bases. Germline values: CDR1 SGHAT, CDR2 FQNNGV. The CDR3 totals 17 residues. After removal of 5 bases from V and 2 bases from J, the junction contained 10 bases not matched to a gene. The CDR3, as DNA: TGTGCCAGCAGCCCTAGAGCGGCTAGCGGGGCCTACAATGAGCAGTTCTTC. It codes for CASSPRAASGAYNEQFF.

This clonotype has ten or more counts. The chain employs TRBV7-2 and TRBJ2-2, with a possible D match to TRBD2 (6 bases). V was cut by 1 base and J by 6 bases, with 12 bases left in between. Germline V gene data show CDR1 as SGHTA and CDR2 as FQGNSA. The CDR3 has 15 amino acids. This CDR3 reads CASSLVGEVAGELFF. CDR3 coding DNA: TGTGCCAGCAGCTTAGTCGGGGAGGTCGCCGGGGAGCTGTTTTTT.

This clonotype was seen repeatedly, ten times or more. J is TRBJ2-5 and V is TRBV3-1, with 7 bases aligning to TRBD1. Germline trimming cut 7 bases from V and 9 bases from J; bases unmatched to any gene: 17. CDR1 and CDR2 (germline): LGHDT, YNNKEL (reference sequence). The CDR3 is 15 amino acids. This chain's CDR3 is CASTVQGQARGAQYF. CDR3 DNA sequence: TGTGCCAGCACCGTGCAAGGACAGGCCCGAGGGGCCCAGTACTTC.

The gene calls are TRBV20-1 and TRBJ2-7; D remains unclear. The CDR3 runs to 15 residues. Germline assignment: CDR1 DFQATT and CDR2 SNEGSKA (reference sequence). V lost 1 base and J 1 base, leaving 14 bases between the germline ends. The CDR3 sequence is CSARVSGLGSYEQYF. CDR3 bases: TGCAGTGCTAGAGTTAGTGGGCTTGGGTCCTACGAGCAGTACTTC.

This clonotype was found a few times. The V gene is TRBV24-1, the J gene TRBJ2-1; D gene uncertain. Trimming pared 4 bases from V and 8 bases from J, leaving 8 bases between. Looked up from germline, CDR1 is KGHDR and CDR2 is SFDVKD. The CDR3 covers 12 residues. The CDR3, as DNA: TGTGCCACCAGTGACAGCGACTATGAGCAGTTCTTC. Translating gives CATSDSDYEQFF.

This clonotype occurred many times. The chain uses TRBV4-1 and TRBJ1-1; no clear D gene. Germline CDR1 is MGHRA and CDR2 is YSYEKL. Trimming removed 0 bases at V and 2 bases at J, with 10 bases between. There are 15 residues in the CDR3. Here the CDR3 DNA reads TGCGCCAGCAGCCAAGAGAAATTAGGAAACACTGAAGCTTTCTTT. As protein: CASSQEKLGNTEAFF.

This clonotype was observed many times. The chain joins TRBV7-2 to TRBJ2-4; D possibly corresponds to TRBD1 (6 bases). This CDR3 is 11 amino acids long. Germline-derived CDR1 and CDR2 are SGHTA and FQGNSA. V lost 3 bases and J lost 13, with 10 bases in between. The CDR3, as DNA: TGTGCCAGCAGCTTCAGGGGCTCACAGTACTTC. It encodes CASSFRGSQYF.

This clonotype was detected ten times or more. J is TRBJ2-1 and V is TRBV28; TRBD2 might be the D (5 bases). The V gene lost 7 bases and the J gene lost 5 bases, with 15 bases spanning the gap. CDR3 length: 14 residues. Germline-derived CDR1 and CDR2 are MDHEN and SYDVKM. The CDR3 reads CASTRNGRHNEQFF. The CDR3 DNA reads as TGTGCCAGCACTAGAAATGGGAGACACAATGAGCAGTTCTTC.

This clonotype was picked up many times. In nucleotides, the CDR3 is TGTGCCAGCAGTGTTCCCCGACAAGAGACCCAGTACTTC. Its translation: CASSVPRQETQYF. J is TRBJ2-5 and V is TRBV28; D call uncertain. Trimming left V 5 bases short and J 2 bases short, with 9 bases between. Germline CDR1 MDHEN, CDR2 SYDVKM. CDR3 length: 13 residues.

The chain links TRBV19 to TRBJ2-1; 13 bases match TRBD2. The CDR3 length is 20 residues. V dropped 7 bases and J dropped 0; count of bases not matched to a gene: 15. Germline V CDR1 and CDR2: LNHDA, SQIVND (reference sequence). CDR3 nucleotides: TGTGCCAGTAAAACCAGACCGGGACTAGCGGGAATTCGCTCCTACAATGAGCAGTTCTTC. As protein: CASKTRPGLAGIRSYNEQFF.

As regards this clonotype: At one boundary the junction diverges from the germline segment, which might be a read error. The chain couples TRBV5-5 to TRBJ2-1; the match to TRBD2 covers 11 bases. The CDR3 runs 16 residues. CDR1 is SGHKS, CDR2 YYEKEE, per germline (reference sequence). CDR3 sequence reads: CAGSSVAGGSYNEQFF. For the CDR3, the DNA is TGTGCCGGCAGCTCGGTAGCGGGAGGGAGCTACAATGAGCAGTTCTTC.

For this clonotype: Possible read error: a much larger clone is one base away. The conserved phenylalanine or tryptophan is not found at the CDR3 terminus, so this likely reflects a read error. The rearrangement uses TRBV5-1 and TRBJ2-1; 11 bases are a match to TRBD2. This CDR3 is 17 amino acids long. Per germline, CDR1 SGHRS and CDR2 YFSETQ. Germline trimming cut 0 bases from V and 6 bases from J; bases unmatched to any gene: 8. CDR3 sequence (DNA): TGCGCCAGCAGCTTGGGGCCAGTAGCGGGAGGGAGCAATGAGCAGTTCCTC. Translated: CASSLGPVAGGSNEQFL.

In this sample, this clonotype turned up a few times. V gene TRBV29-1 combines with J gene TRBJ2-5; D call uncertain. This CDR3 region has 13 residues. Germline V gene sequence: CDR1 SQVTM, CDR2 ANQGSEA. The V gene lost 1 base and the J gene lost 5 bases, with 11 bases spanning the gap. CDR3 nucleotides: TGCAGCGTTGAAGTGGTGGGTCCGGAGACCCAGTACTTC. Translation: CSVEVVGPETQYF.

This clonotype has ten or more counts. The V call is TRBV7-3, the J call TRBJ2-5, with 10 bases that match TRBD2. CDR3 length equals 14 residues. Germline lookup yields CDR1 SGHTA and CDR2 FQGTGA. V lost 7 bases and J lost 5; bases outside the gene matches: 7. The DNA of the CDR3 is TGTGCCAGCAAGTTTAGCGGGAGGTTTGAGACCCAGTACTTC. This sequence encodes CASKFSGRFETQYF.

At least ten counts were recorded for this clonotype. The CDR3 bases are TGCAGTGCTAGACGGGGGGCAGGGGGCACAGATACGCAGTATTTT. Encoded protein: CSARRGAGGTDTQYF. The V gene is TRBV20-1, the J gene TRBJ2-3, with TRBD2 as a possible D gene (7 bases). Germline CDR1 DFQATT, CDR2 SNEGSKA (reference sequence). Trimming left V 2 bases short and J 1 base short, with 13 bases between. CDR3 length equals 15 residues.

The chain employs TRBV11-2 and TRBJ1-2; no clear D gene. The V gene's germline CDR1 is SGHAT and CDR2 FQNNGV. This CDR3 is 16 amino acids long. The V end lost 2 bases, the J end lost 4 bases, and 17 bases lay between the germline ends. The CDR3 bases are TGTGCCAGCAGCTTATATGTCGAGGACCAACCCTATGGCTACACCTTC. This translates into CASSLYVEDQPYGYTF.

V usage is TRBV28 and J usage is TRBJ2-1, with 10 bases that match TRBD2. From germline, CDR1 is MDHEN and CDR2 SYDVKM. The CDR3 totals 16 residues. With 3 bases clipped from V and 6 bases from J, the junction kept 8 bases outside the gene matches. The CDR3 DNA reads TGTGCCAGCAGTTTCGCAGCGGGAGGGCCCATCAATGAGCAGTTCTTC. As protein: CASSFAAGGPINEQFF. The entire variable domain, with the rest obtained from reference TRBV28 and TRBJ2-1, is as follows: DVKVTQSSRYLVKRTGEKVFLECVQDMDHENMFWYRQDPGLGLRLIYFSYDVKMKEKGDIPEGYSVSREKKERFSLILESASTNQTSMYLCASSFAAGGPINEQFFGPGTRLTVL.

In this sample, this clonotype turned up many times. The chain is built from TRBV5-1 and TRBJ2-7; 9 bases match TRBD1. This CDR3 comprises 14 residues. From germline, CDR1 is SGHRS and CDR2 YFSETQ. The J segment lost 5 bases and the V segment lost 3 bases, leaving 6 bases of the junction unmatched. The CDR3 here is CASSWTGAGDEQYF. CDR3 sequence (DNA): TGCGCCAGCAGCTGGACAGGGGCCGGAGACGAGCAGTACTTC.

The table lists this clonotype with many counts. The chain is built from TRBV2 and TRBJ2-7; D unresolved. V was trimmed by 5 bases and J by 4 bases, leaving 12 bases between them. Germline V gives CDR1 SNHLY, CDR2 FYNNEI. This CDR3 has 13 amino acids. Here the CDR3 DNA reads TGTGCCAGCAGTCGTGAAGAAGGTTACGAGCAGTACTTC. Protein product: CASSREEGYEQYF.

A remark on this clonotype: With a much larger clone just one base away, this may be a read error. The CDR3 DNA reads as TGTGCCAGCAGCTTAATGGGGATCCAGGGCACTGAAGCTTTCTTT. As protein: CASSLMGIQGTEAFF. The V and J genes are TRBV7-3 and TRBJ1-1; D is perhaps TRBD1 (5 bases). CDR3 length: 15 residues. Germline V CDR1 and CDR2: SGHTA, FQGTGA. Trimming removed 1 base at V and 4 bases at J, with 13 bases between.

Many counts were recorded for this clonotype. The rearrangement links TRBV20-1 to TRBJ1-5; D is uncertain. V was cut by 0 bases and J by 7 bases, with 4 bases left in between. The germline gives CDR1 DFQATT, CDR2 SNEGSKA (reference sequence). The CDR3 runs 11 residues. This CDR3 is CSAREGQPQHF. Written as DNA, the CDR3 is TGCAGTGCTAGAGAAGGCCAGCCCCAGCATTTT.

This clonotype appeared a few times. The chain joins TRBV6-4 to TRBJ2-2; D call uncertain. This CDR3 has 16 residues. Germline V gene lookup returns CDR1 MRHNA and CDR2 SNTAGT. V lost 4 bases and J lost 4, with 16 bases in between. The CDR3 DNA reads TGTGCCAGCAGTGTTGCACCTGACCGGCCCACCGGGGAGCTGTTTTTT. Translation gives CASSVAPDRPTGELFF.

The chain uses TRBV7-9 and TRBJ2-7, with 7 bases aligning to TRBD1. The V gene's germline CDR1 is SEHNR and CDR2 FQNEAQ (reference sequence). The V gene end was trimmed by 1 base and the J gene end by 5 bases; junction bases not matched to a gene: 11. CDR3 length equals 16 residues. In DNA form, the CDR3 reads TGTGCCAGCAGCTTAGGATCTCAGACAGGGAACCACGAGCAGTACTTC. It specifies CASSLGSQTGNHEQYF.

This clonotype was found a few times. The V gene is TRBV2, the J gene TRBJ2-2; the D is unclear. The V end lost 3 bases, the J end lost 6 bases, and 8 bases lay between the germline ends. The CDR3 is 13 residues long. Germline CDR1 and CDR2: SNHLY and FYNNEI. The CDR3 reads CASSDGPPGELFF. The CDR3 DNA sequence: TGTGCCAGCAGTGATGGCCCCCCCGGGGAGCTGTTTTTT.

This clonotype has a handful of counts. Here the CDR3 DNA reads TGCGCCAGCAGCCTCCAGGACTCTGGAAACACCATATATTTT. The encoded protein is CASSLQDSGNTIYF. The chain recombines TRBV5-1 with TRBJ1-3, with D unclear. V was shortened by 4 bases and J by 0 bases, with 8 bases between the two germline ends. The CDR3 loop spans 14 amino acids. CDR1 is SGHRS and CDR2 is YFSETQ in the germline V gene.

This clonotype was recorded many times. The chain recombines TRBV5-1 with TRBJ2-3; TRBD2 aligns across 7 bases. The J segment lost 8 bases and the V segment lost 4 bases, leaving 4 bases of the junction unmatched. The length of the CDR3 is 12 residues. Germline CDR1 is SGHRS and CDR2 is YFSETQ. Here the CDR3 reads CASSERGGTQYF. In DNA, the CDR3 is TGCGCCAGCAGCGAGCGGGGTGGTACGCAGTATTTT.

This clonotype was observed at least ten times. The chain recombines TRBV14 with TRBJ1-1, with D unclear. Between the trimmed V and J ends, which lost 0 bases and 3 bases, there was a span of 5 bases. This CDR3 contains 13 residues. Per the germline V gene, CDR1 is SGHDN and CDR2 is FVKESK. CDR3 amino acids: CASSQDTYTEAFF. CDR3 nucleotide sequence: TGTGCCAGCAGCCAAGACACATACACTGAAGCTTTCTTT.

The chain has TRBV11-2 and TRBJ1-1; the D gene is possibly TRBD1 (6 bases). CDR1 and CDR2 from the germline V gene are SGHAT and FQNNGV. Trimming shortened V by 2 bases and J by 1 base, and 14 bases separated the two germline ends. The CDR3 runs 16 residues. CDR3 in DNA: TGTGCCAGCAGCTTACCCCGGGGGCGGGGGAACACTGAAGCTTTCTTT. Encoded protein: CASSLPRGRGNTEAFF.